This T cell receptor (beta chain) was captured by sequencing in a study of T cells expressing NK-cell markers. Looking at the study overall: Most of the eight sequenced donors were classified as HCMV-seropositive, and one was classified as seronegative. Findings and caveats of the study: The CD3+CD56-NKG2C+ fraction was also led by these clonotypes in a few donors. CD8+ T cells in more than five donors included dominant NKG2C+ clonotypes at roughly 1.0-8%.

As to this clonotype: No antigen is known for it.

As the method of synthesis, 5'RACE template switching with UMIs yielded TCR beta cDNA. TCRdb re-analyzed the 5' RACE reads; it lists each CDR3 protein once, without DNA. This table holds 140,000 to 150,000 distinct CDR3 sequences. Germline V CDR1 and CDR2: GTSNPN, SVGIG (reference sequence). CDR3 length: 15 residues. The sequence came from a man younger than 35 in good health. The chain employs TRBV30 and TRBJ1-3. Sequencing was done on a sample of blood T cells: a sorted CD56 or NKG2C T cell subset, CD4+ or CD8+ T cells, or bulk PBMC T cells (not recorded which). The CDR3: CAWTASLLSGNTIYF.